Following are 8 T cell receptor beta chains from one sample sequenced in a study of neurological immune-mediated disorders. TCRdb analysed the 5' RACE reads with MiXCR anew, one entry per CDR3 protein. The data show roughly 56,000 distinct CDR3 sequences, roughly 3.5% seen once. The source material was PBMCs. Receptors originate from a woman aged 55-70 years with multiple sclerosis.

This clonotype has at least ten counts. The chain is built from TRBV6-6 and TRBJ1-1; 7 bases are shared with TRBD1. The CDR3 covers 14 residues. V lost 5 bases and J lost 0; bases outside the gene matches: 3. The germline gives CDR1 MNHNY, CDR2 SVGAGI (reference sequence). As DNA, the CDR3 is TGTGCCAGCAGTCCTGGGACAGTGAACACTGAAGCTTTCTTT. Its translation: CASSPGTVNTEAFF.

This clonotype turned up a few times. This rearrangement joins TRBV20-1 to TRBJ1-2; 7 nucleotides agree with TRBD1. The ends lost 8 bases at V and 2 bases at J; junction bases unmatched: 8. The length of the CDR3 is 13 residues. From germline, CDR1 is DFQATT and CDR2 SNEGSKA (reference sequence). The CDR3 spells CSTQEQGNYGYTF. CDR3 bases: TGCAGTACACAGGAACAGGGGAACTATGGCTACACCTTC.

This clonotype was picked up many times. The V and J genes are TRBV5-1 and TRBJ2-1, with TRBD2 matching over 11 bases. Per the germline V gene, CDR1 is SGHRS and CDR2 is YFSETQ. Trimming removed 0 bases from V and 2 bases from J; junction bases left unmatched: 1. The CDR3 covers 16 residues. CDR3 DNA sequence: TGCGCCAGCAGCTTGGGACTAGCGGGAACCTACAATGAGCAGTTCTTC. It encodes CASSLGLAGTYNEQFF. Looking up the rest from reference TRBV5-1 and TRBJ2-1 gives the full variable domain: KAGVTQTPRYLIKTRGQQVTLSCSPISGHRSVSWYQQTPGQGLQFLFEYFSETQRNKGNFPGRFSGRQFSNSRSEMNVSTLELGDSALYLCASSLGLAGTYNEQFFGPGTRLTVL.

The gene calls are TRBV5-4 and TRBJ2-3; D gene ambiguous. Germline CDR1 reads SGHNT; CDR2 reads YYREEE (reference sequence). V was cut by 5 bases and J by 2 bases, with 6 bases left in between. The CDR3 sequence is 12 residues long. CDR3 bases: TGTGCCAGCAGTTTTGACACAGATACGCAGTATTTT. Protein product: CASSFDTDTQYF. Filled out from reference TRBV5-4 and TRBJ2-3, the complete variable domain reads ETGVTQSPTHLIKTRGQQVTLRCSSQSGHNTVSWYQQALGQGPQFIFQYYREEENGRGNFPPRFSGLQFPNYSSELNVNALELDDSALYLCASSFDTDTQYFGPGTRLTVL.

In this sample, this clonotype turned up a few times. The chain couples TRBV7-6 to TRBJ2-7; either TRBD1 or TRBD2 may supply D (5 bases each). The germline V gene has CDR1 SGHVS and CDR2 FNYEAQ. The CDR3 covers 13 residues. Trimming stripped 8 bases from V and 4 bases from J, with 15 bases between. CDR3 nucleotide sequence: TGTGCCAGCGCTTATGTGGGGGAGTACGAGCAGTACTTC. It specifies CASAYVGEYEQYF.

This clonotype has ten or more counts. V and J are TRBV5-1 and TRBJ1-5; TRBD1 aligns across 10 bases. CDR1 is SGHRS, CDR2 YFSETQ, per germline. After removal of 4 bases from V and 5 bases from J, the junction contained 3 bases not matched to a gene. There are 14 residues in the CDR3. The CDR3 DNA reads TGCGCCAGCAGCCCGGACAGGGGGGATCAGCCCCAGCATTTT. Encoded protein: CASSPDRGDQPQHF.

This clonotype occurred many times. The rearrangement links TRBV12-3 or TRBV12-4 to TRBJ1-3; no clear D gene. The CDR3 contains 14 residues. With 6 bases removed from V and 3 bases from J, the gap between germline ends came to 12 bases. DNA for the CDR3: TGTGCCAGCAGACCGGCTGTGAGTGGAAACACCATATATTTT. This sequence encodes CASRPAVSGNTIYF.

This clonotype was observed many times. This chain connects TRBV9 to TRBJ2-7; 8 bases line up with TRBD2. Losses at the gene ends were 4 bases for V and 3 bases for J; bases not matched to a gene: 9. Per germline, CDR1 SGDLS and CDR2 YYNGEE. This CDR3 spans 15 amino acids. The DNA for the CDR3 is TGTGCCAGCAGCCCGTCGTTAGCGGGGATCTACGAGCAGTACTTC. Its translation is CASSPSLAGIYEQYF.